This T cell receptor beta chain was recorded in a study of T cell responses to AZD1222 COVID-19 vaccine. Overall study context: Analysis merged second doses at about 4 or about 12 weeks.

Sequenced by immunoSEQ multiplex PCR; TCRdb stores in-frame clones only, minus some. Among about 130,000 clones, about 93% were seen once, and the ten largest hold under 6.5%. The V gene's germline CDR1 is MDHEN and CDR2 SYDVKM. Trimming removed 2 bases from V and 7 bases from J; junction bases left unmatched: 5. The CDR3 runs 15 residues. The rearrangement links TRBV28 to TRBJ1-6; 7 bases align to TRBD1. Sample: peripheral blood, taken on day 0 of AZD1222 vaccination. The source is an adult in good health. This CDR3 reads CASSLQDRSNSPLHF. CDR3 bases: TGTGCCAGCAGTTTACAGGACAGGTCGAATTCACCCCTCCACTTT.